A selection of T cell receptor beta chains follows, all from one sample in a study of early T cells in non-severe SARS-CoV-2 infection. From the 5' RACE reads, TCRdb called clonotypes with MiXCR, one entry per CDR3 protein. The sample yields some 28,000 distinct CDR3 sequences, 9.5% to 10% seen once. Sequenced: whole blood. These receptors were obtained from an adult who was a healthcare worker with PCR-confirmed SARS-CoV-2 infection or an uninfected control (not recorded which). Each CDR3 is given without its conserved first and last residue. Fields, in order: V gene, J gene, clone size, CDR3 protein. For some rows the clone size is stated as once, few or many, or as a class when expanded; others skip it.

v_gene: TRBV11-2; j_gene: TRBJ1-6; abundance: few; CDR3aa: ASSSRGSPLH
v_gene: TRBV24-1; j_gene: TRBJ2-2; abundance: many; CDR3aa: ATSNSGGTTGELF
v_gene: TRBV12-3/TRBV12-4; j_gene: TRBJ1-2; abundance: many; CDR3aa: ASGGAGANYGYT
v_gene: TRBV2; j_gene: TRBJ1-1; abundance: -; CDR3aa: ASSFGGGNTEAF
v_gene: TRBV6-5; j_gene: TRBJ2-2; abundance: -; CDR3aa: ASSYGTGNTGELF
v_gene: TRBV18; j_gene: TRBJ1-1; abundance: many; CDR3aa: ASSPPGQRGRAF
v_gene: TRBV12-3/TRBV12-4; j_gene: TRBJ1-1; abundance: many; CDR3aa: ASSFSGDTEAF
v_gene: TRBV6-2/TRBV6-3; j_gene: TRBJ2-7; abundance: few; CDR3aa: ASSSRRVGGTYEQY
v_gene: TRBV7-3; j_gene: TRBJ2-5; abundance: few; CDR3aa: ASSFSMTQY
v_gene: TRBV6-1; j_gene: TRBJ1-5; abundance: many; CDR3aa: ASQQGWDQPQH
v_gene: TRBV2; j_gene: TRBJ2-1; abundance: few; CDR3aa: ASSINLAVEQF
v_gene: TRBV11-1; j_gene: TRBJ2-3; abundance: few; CDR3aa: ASSLALSGRSTDTQY
v_gene: TRBV9; j_gene: TRBJ1-6; abundance: many; CDR3aa: ASNPGQGNSPLH
v_gene: TRBV10-3; j_gene: TRBJ2-2; abundance: few; CDR3aa: ATGPPGELF
v_gene: TRBV7-6; j_gene: TRBJ1-5; abundance: many; CDR3aa: ASSLAAGVGNQPQH
v_gene: TRBV7-8; j_gene: TRBJ1-2; abundance: few; CDR3aa: ASTPAYGYT
v_gene: TRBV6-4; j_gene: TRBJ2-1; abundance: medium-sized; CDR3aa: ASSDMAGSYNEQF
v_gene: TRBV29-1; j_gene: TRBJ2-6; abundance: medium-sized; CDR3aa: SVVSSGGANVLT
v_gene: TRBV7-9; j_gene: TRBJ1-4; abundance: many; CDR3aa: ASSPGQPREEKLF
v_gene: TRBV20-1; j_gene: TRBJ2-7; abundance: many; CDR3aa: SATTIDPKEDPYEQY
v_gene: TRBV9; j_gene: TRBJ1-2; abundance: -; CDR3aa: ASSVQAVSNYGYT
v_gene: TRBV5-1; j_gene: TRBJ1-2; abundance: many; CDR3aa: ASSLAPTGPNYGYT